A selection of T cell receptor beta chains follows, all from one sample in a study of blood T cell repertoires in COVID-19. Profiled with immunoSEQ multiplex PCR; TCRdb holds only in-frame clones, not every one. The profile shows 65,000 to 95,000 clones, over 80% of them singletons. The sequencing sample was made of peripheral blood. The receptors shown here come from a man at least 80 years old with active or convalescent COVID-19. CDR3s include the opening cysteine and the closing phenylalanine or tryptophan.

TRBV6-1 | CASSEALEGPQHF
TRBV7-9 | CASSFRTSGGNEQFF
TRBV27 | CASSFLASGRVDEQFF
TRBV15 | CATSRDLRAREQPQHF
TRBV5-1 | CASSSTAGGSYNEQFF
TRBV9 | CASTGGLAGEDEQFF
TRBV28 | CASTSAGGYQETQYF
TRBV7-8 | CASSPQRDISIAEAFF
TRBV7-9 | CASSDRGTTEAFF
TRBV11-2 | CASSNRQGSQETQYF
TRBV5-5 | CASSIRTSSNSPLHF
TRBV11-3 | CASSWGFGGTEAFF
TRBV19 | CASSIVGTSGTRGTQYF
TRBV11-2 | CASSLAGSPLHF
TRBV11-2 | CASSSGLGRYNSPLHF
TRBV19 | CASMNQGTGVQPQHF
TRBV6-5 | CASSYTGQGASAFF
TRBV11-3 | CASSFEQGPEAFF
TRBV18 | CASSYDRVVSNHNEQFF
TRBV6-2/TRBV6-3 | CASSYSADRSSYNEQFF
TRBV6-6 | CASSYVQGAIEAFF
TRBV6-1 | CASSDTGLITDTQYF
TRBV27 | CASSLRGQGNEKLFF
TRBV9 | CASSVRGVGGGWSGDTQYF
TRBV29-1 | CSAEGAGGWAFF
TRBV5-5 | CASRRGTGANQPQHF
TRBV29-1 | CSVEGDNPGDTQYF
TRBV7-8 | CASSYRDRGLWEQFF
TRBV18 | CASSPRREEAEAFF
TRBV19 | CASSPISGNTIYF
TRBV27 | CASKHRGLSNQPQHF
TRBV18 | CASSDQGNGNTIYF
TRBV11-2 | CASSLGVTYGYTF
TRBV2 | CASSERETRLSYGYTF
TRBV18 | CASSPLQGATNEKLFF
TRBV19 | CASRETGRPLGNYGYTF
TRBV20-1 | CSASLQGALSRGYTF
TRBV5-6 | CASSPDRGLSDEQFF
TRBV5-1 | CASTRDRSSYNEQFF
TRBV6-6 | CASSTGDTIYF
TRBV5-1 | CASSLGGALGANVLTF
TRBV5-1 | CASSLQQGEREFTGELFF